These 9 T cell receptor beta chains originate from one sample sequenced in a study of neurological immune-mediated disorders. Time point described: longitudinal time-point 2. TCRdb analysed the 5' RACE reads with MiXCR anew, one entry per CDR3 protein. The sample lists 50,000 or so distinct CDR3 sequences; about an eighth were seen once. The sequenced material came from PBMCs. Receptors originate from a male donor with HTLV-1-associated myelopathy (HAM/TSP).

This clonotype was seen at least ten times. V gene TRBV27 combines with J gene TRBJ1-2; tentative D call: TRBD1 (6 bases). Germline V CDR1 and CDR2: MNHEY, SMNVEV (reference sequence). Trimming cost V 8 bases and J 6 bases, with 19 bases left between them. The CDR3 has 14 residues. In DNA, the CDR3 is TGTGCCAGCGGACCTCGGACAGCAGCGAATGGCTACACCTTC. Translation: CASGPRTAANGYTF.

CDR3 in amino acids: CANISPLRTTTDTQYF. The DNA for the CDR3 is TGTGCCAACATCTCCCCCCTTAGGACGACCACAGATACGCAGTATTTT. The V gene is TRBV7-9, the J gene TRBJ2-3; no reliable D call. Germline CDR1 and CDR2: SEHNR and FQNEAQ (reference sequence). This CDR3 contains 16 residues. V was cut by 10 bases and J by 2 bases, with 22 bases left in between.

The chain carries TRBV7-9 and TRBJ1-5; D is unresolved. This CDR3 comprises 12 residues. CDR1 and CDR2 (germline): SEHNR, FQNEAQ (reference sequence). With 5 bases removed from V and 3 bases from J, the gap between germline ends came to 5 bases. CDR3 DNA: TGTGCCAGCAGCACATCCAATCAGCCCCAGCATTTT. This gives the protein CASSTSNQPQHF.

This clonotype was observed at least ten times. The chain joins TRBV20-1 to TRBJ2-7; unclear D gene. The CDR3 totals 14 residues. CDR1 is DFQATT, CDR2 SNEGSKA, per germline (reference sequence). V shed 6 bases and J shed 2 bases, with 17 bases lying between them. The CDR3 protein is CSANLGDNPYEQYF. The CDR3 bases are TGCAGTGCCAACCTTGGAGACAACCCCTACGAGCAGTACTTC.

This clonotype showed up many times. The rearrangement links TRBV7-6 to TRBJ2-3; 10 nucleotides match TRBD1. This CDR3 spans 14 amino acids. Losses at the gene ends were 5 bases for V and 5 bases for J; bases not matched to a gene: 4. Looked up from germline, CDR1 is SGHVS and CDR2 is FNYEAQ. In DNA form, the CDR3 reads TGTGCCAGCAGCGGCCGGGACAGGGGAGATACGCAGTATTTT. This encodes CASSGRDRGDTQYF.

This clonotype was detected many times. The chain is built from TRBV7-3 and TRBJ1-6; D call uncertain. CDR3 length equals 15 residues. The V gene's germline CDR1 is SGHTA and CDR2 FQGTGA. Trimming pared 2 bases from V and 7 bases from J, leaving 12 bases between. The CDR3 nucleotides read TGTGCCAGCAGCTTACTCGGGAACGGGAATTCACCCCTCCACTTT. It translates to CASSLLGNGNSPLHF.

This clonotype appeared many times. The chain carries TRBV5-1 and TRBJ2-3, with a possible D match to TRBD1 (5 bases). The CDR3 extends over 15 amino acids. In germline, CDR1 is SGHRS, CDR2 YFSETQ. V lost 0 bases to trimming and J lost 2 bases, with 10 bases between them. For the CDR3, the DNA is TGCGCCAGCAGCTTGGAGGGCAGGGACACAGATACGCAGTATTTT. This codes for CASSLEGRDTDTQYF.

This clonotype has at least ten counts. This chain uses TRBV11-2 with TRBJ2-7, with 9 bases identical to TRBD1. V was pared by 5 bases and J by 3 bases, with 11 bases of the junction left unmatched. The length of the CDR3 is 16 residues. In germline, CDR1 is SGHAT, CDR2 FQNNGV. CDR3 sequence: CASSNNRGQLNYEQYF. In DNA, the CDR3 is TGTGCCAGCAGCAATAACAGGGGGCAATTAAACTACGAGCAGTACTTC. The full variable domain, in which reference TRBV11-2 and TRBJ2-7 provide the parts outside the CDR3, is EAGVAQSPRYKIIEKRQSVAFWCNPISGHATLYWYQQILGQGPKLLIQFQNNGVVDDSQLPKDRFSAERLKGVDSTLKIQPAKLEDSAVYLCASSNNRGQLNYEQYFGPGTRLTVT.

This clonotype appeared many times. V is TRBV18 and J is TRBJ1-1; D is undetermined. With 4 bases removed from V and 3 bases from J, the gap between germline ends came to 9 bases. The CDR3 extends over 13 amino acids. The V gene's germline CDR1 is KGHSH and CDR2 LQKENI. CDR3 coding DNA: TGTGCCAGCTCACGGAATTACGACACTGAAGCTTTCTTT. Translated, it gives CASSRNYDTEAFF.